The 30 T cell receptor beta chains listed next were all sequenced from one sample in a study of blood T cell repertoires in COVID-19. Produced via immunoSEQ multiplex PCR; TCRdb's table is partial and in-frame only. This repertoire shows around 140,000 clones, 89% found once; its top ten account for around 1.5%. Sequencing was carried out using peripheral blood. These receptors were collected from a human donor in a cohort sampled during active COVID-19.

The V call is TRBV2, the J call TRBJ2-5; 7 bases line up with TRBD1. There are 15 residues in the CDR3. After removal of 6 bases from V and 0 bases from J, the junction contained 7 bases not matched to a gene. The germline V gene has CDR1 SNHLY and CDR2 FYNNEI. CDR3 in amino acids: CASRKGAPDQETQYF. The CDR3 coding sequence is TGTGCCAGCAGGAAGGGGGCCCCAGACCAAGAGACCCAGTACTTC.

This clone appeared once. The chain recombines TRBV18 with TRBJ1-1; tentatively, D is TRBD1 (5 bases). Germline-derived CDR1 and CDR2 are KGHSH and LQKENI. This CDR3 region has 13 residues. Trimming left V 10 bases short and J 0 bases short, with 12 bases between. CDR3 bases: TGTGCCATCCTGACAGATATGAACACTGAAGCTTTCTTT. Its translation: CAILTDMNTEAFF.

The chain uses TRBV5-1 and TRBJ2-7; TRBD1 is a possible D gene (6 bases). The V gene lost 2 bases and the J gene lost 3 bases, with 15 bases spanning the gap. This CDR3 is built from 15 residues. Germline CDR1 is SGHRS and CDR2 is YFSETQ. CDR3 bases: TGCGCCAGCAGCTTCGTGTCTGGACAGAGCTACGAGCAGTACTTC. It specifies CASSFVSGQSYEQYF.

The chain employs TRBV19 and TRBJ2-1, with 7 bases aligning to TRBD2. The germline gives CDR1 LNHDA, CDR2 SQIVND (reference sequence). After removal of 4 bases from V and 8 bases from J, the junction contained 5 bases not matched to a gene. The CDR3 has 13 amino acids. CDR3 amino acids: CASSTGGYDEQFF. The CDR3 DNA reads as TGTGCCAGTAGTACCGGGGGGTACGATGAGCAGTTCTTC.

J is TRBJ2-3 and V is TRBV6-2 or TRBV6-3; perhaps TRBD1 as D (6 bases). The CDR3 is 16 residues long. Germline CDR1 and CDR2: MNHEY and SVGEGT. V gave up 0 bases and J gave up 6 bases, with 16 bases separating them. CDR3 bases: TGTGCCAGCAGTTACTCCGGGGACAAAACAGGGGATACGCAGTATTTT. Amino acid sequence: CASSYSGDKTGDTQYF.

The chain combines TRBV20-1 with TRBJ1-2, with TRBD1 as a possible D gene (6 bases). Germline CDR1 DFQATT, CDR2 SNEGSKA (reference sequence). The germline V and J ends were trimmed by 5 bases and 7 bases, with 11 bases remaining between them. The CDR3 is 11 amino acids. DNA for the CDR3: TGCAGTGCTCCGAGGGGGGGTGGCTACACCTTC. It specifies CSAPRGGGYTF.

The chain joins TRBV9 to TRBJ2-1, with 7 bases matching TRBD2. The CDR3 sequence is 16 residues long. Germline V lookup: CDR1 SGDLS, CDR2 YYNGEE. With 0 bases clipped from V and 3 bases from J, the junction kept 6 bases outside the gene matches. CDR3 residues: CASSVGTGGLYNEQFF. CDR3 nucleotides: TGTGCCAGCAGCGTAGGTACGGGGGGTCTCTACAATGAGCAGTTCTTC.

The CDR3 coding sequence is TGCGCCAGCAGCTTAGGGGGAGGGTCTACTCAAGAGCAGTACTTC. This gives the protein CASSLGGGSTQEQYF. The V and J genes are TRBV5-1 and TRBJ2-7; maybe TRBD2 (7 bases). The CDR3 contains 15 residues. CDR1 is SGHRS and CDR2 is YFSETQ in the germline V gene. The germline V and J ends were trimmed by 2 bases and 7 bases, with 19 bases remaining between them.

V gene TRBV5-1 combines with J gene TRBJ1-4, with 9 bases lining up with TRBD1. V trimming: 3 bases; J trimming: 5 bases; junction bases outside the gene matches: 5. Germline CDR1 reads SGHRS; CDR2 reads YFSETQ. CDR3 length: 15 residues. The CDR3 is CASSSTGGLNEKLFF. Written as DNA, the CDR3 is TGCGCCAGCAGCTCCACAGGGGGCTTGAATGAAAAACTGTTTTTT.

The genes are TRBV12-3 or TRBV12-4 and TRBJ1-5; D is undetermined. This CDR3 spans 13 amino acids. The V end was cut by 2 bases, the J end by 10 bases, with 12 bases between. Written as DNA, the CDR3 is TGTGCCAGCAGTTTATCAGGAAAATCCCCCCAGCATTTT. The encoded protein is CASSLSGKSPQHF.

This clone was seen only once. The V and J genes are TRBV11-2 and TRBJ2-4; no reliable D call. V lost 7 bases and J 0 bases, leaving 4 bases between the germline ends. CDR3 length: 12 residues. Germline values: CDR1 SGHAT, CDR2 FQNNGV. CDR3 coding DNA: TGTGCCAGCACCGGAGCCAAAAACATTCAGTACTTC. This sequence encodes CASTGAKNIQYF.

The genes are TRBV11-2 and TRBJ1-1; no firm D call. Trimming took 5 bases from V and 8 from J, leaving 15 bases between them. Germline CDR1 and CDR2: SGHAT and FQNNGV. The CDR3 runs 13 residues. CDR3 nucleotides: TGTGCCAGCAGCCGATCCCCCGAGAGGGAAGCTTTCTTT. It encodes CASSRSPEREAFF.

The chain joins TRBV6-5 to TRBJ2-7; TRBD1 aligns across 7 bases. Germline V lookup: CDR1 MNHEY, CDR2 SVGAGI. There are 15 residues in the CDR3. With V trimmed by 7 bases and J by 0 bases, 9 bases remained unmatched. The CDR3 loop reads CASTVGTAVSYEQYF. DNA of the CDR3: TGTGCCAGCACCGTAGGGACAGCCGTCTCCTACGAGCAGTACTTC.

The rearrangement links TRBV12-2 to TRBJ2-4; the table calls TRBD2, which could not be checked here. TRBV12-2 is a pseudogene locus. This CDR3 has 15 amino acids. The CDR3 bases are TGTGCAAGCCAGAAGGAGTATATAGCCAAAAACATTCAGTACTTC. Amino acids: CASQKEYIAKNIQYF.

The chain joins TRBV29-1 to TRBJ2-1; 9 bases line up with TRBD2. V lost 3 bases, J lost 4 bases, and 7 bases stayed unmatched. Germline V CDR1 and CDR2: SQVTM, ANQGSEA. The CDR3 has 15 residues. The CDR3 DNA reads TGCAGCGTTGACCGTTTAGCGGGGGTGTACAATGAGCAGTTCTTC. Residues: CSVDRLAGVYNEQFF.

The chain is built from TRBV15 and TRBJ1-2, with D unresolved. Trimming removed 0 bases at V and 4 bases at J, with 12 bases between. The CDR3 has 15 residues. The germline V gene encodes CDR1 LNHNV and CDR2 YYDKDF (reference sequence). The CDR3 region is CATSRDLGVGYGYTF. Written as DNA, the CDR3 is TGTGCCACCAGCAGAGATCTCGGGGTGGGCTATGGCTACACCTTC.

This chain uses TRBV27 with TRBJ1-2, with D possibly being TRBD1 (6 bases). The CDR3 is 15 residues long. V lost 0 bases and J 6 bases, leaving 14 bases between the germline ends. Looked up from germline, CDR1 is MNHEY and CDR2 is SMNVEV (reference sequence). The CDR3 spells CASSLSLGGVDGYTF. The CDR3 coding sequence is TGTGCCAGCAGTTTATCGCTTGGGGGCGTTGATGGCTACACCTTC.

The genes are TRBV9 and TRBJ1-2, with 12 bases lining up with TRBD1. V was clipped by 3 bases and J by 8 bases; unmatched bases: 8. CDR1 and CDR2 from the germline V gene are SGDLS and YYNGEE. This CDR3 has 15 amino acids. The CDR3 here is CASSEGTGGVKGYTF. The CDR3 DNA is TGTGCCAGCAGCGAGGGGACAGGGGGCGTGAAGGGCTACACCTTC.

This clone was seen once. The V and J genes are TRBV29-1 and TRBJ2-7, with TRBD1 matching over 7 bases. J was trimmed by 3 bases and V by 6 bases; bases with no gene match: 2. The CDR3 length is 11 residues. Germline V lookup: CDR1 SQVTM, CDR2 ANQGSEA. The CDR3 DNA reads as TGCAGCGTCGGGACAGACTACGAGCAGTACTTC. It specifies CSVGTDYEQYF.

The chain is built from TRBV24-1 and TRBJ2-5, with 7 positions matching TRBD1. The J segment lost 4 bases and the V segment lost 2 bases, leaving 6 bases of the junction unmatched. The CDR3 totals 15 residues. Germline CDR1 KGHDR, CDR2 SFDVKD. CDR3 bases: TGTGCCACCAGTGATTCAGGACAGGTCGGAGAGACCCAGTACTTC. Protein: CATSDSGQVGETQYF.

J is TRBJ2-7 and V is TRBV27; 7 bases fit TRBD2. This CDR3 spans 15 amino acids. V was clipped by 4 bases and J by 0 bases; unmatched bases: 6. CDR1 is MNHEY, CDR2 SMNVEV, per germline (reference sequence). CDR3 protein: CASSSSGVLSYEQYF. In nucleotides, the CDR3 is TGTGCCAGCAGTTCCAGCGGGGTGCTCTCCTACGAGCAGTACTTC.

The chain uses TRBV5-1 and TRBJ1-5; perhaps TRBD1 as D (6 bases). The CDR3 extends over 14 amino acids. V dropped 5 bases and J dropped 3 bases, with 12 bases sitting between them. Germline values: CDR1 SGHRS, CDR2 YFSETQ. For the CDR3, the DNA is TGCGCCAGCAGTCCCGGACAGCCCAATCAGCCCCAGCATTTT. This translates into CASSPGQPNQPQHF.

The V and J genes are TRBV4-1 and TRBJ1-4, with 9 bases lining up with TRBD1. The ends lost 1 base at V and 4 bases at J; junction bases unmatched: 10. Per the germline V gene, CDR1 is MGHRA and CDR2 is YSYEKL. The CDR3 runs to 18 residues. CDR3 region: CASSQVNRGQVVNEKLFF. CDR3 coding DNA: TGCGCCAGCAGCCAAGTCAACAGGGGGCAAGTGGTTAATGAAAAACTGTTTTTT.

The chain joins TRBV9 to TRBJ2-3, with TRBD2 matching 14 bases. The germline CDR1 and CDR2 sequences are SGDLS and YYNGEE. The CDR3 length is 15 residues. The trim removed 6 bases at V and 5 bases at J, leaving 5 bases unmatched. CDR3 loop: CASIGTSGGIDTQYF. In DNA, the CDR3 is TGTGCCAGCATCGGGACTAGCGGGGGAATAGATACGCAGTATTTT.

The CDR3, as DNA: TGCGCCAGCAGCCAAGATTTCCCCAGGGGGCATTACTATGGCTACACCTTC. This codes for CASSQDFPRGHYYGYTF. The chain couples TRBV4-3 to TRBJ1-2; 8 bases align to TRBD1. After removal of 0 bases from V and 3 bases from J, the junction contained 9 bases not matched to a gene. Germline CDR1 is LGHNA and CDR2 is YSLEER. The CDR3 totals 17 residues.

The J gene is TRBJ2-1, the V gene TRBV11-2; D might be TRBD2 (5 bases). V lost 5 bases and J lost 6, with 20 bases in between. The CDR3 spans 16 residues. The germline gives CDR1 SGHAT, CDR2 FQNNGV. CDR3 sequence: CASSPTIAYSANEQFF. CDR3 coding DNA: TGTGCCAGCAGCCCCACCATCGCCTATAGCGCCAATGAGCAGTTCTTC.

The rearrangement joins TRBV7-2 to TRBJ2-7; D may be TRBD2 (5 bases). This CDR3 has 12 amino acids. Germline CDR1 SGHTA, CDR2 FQGNSA. Trimming cost V 3 bases and J 5 bases, with 8 bases left between them. CDR3 sequence (DNA): TGTGCCAGCAGCTTCACCGGGGACGAGCAGTACTTC. Translated: CASSFTGDEQYF.

V is TRBV7-2 and J is TRBJ2-1; the match to TRBD2 covers 10 bases. CDR3 length equals 15 residues. With V trimmed by 4 bases and J by 4 bases, 4 bases remained unmatched. Germline CDR1 SGHTA, CDR2 FQGNSA. CDR3 nucleotides: TGTGCCAGCAGCTCATTAGCGGGGGGTTACAATGAGCAGTTCTTC. This codes for CASSSLAGGYNEQFF.

The chain employs TRBV29-1 and TRBJ2-5; the match to TRBD1 covers 8 bases. The germline V gene has CDR1 SQVTM and CDR2 ANQGSEA. Germline trimming cut 7 bases from V and 5 bases from J; bases unmatched to any gene: 6. The CDR3 length is 12 residues. Here the CDR3 reads CSGQTGVETQYF. In DNA, the CDR3 is TGCAGCGGCCAGACAGGGGTCGAGACCCAGTACTTC.

A remark on this clone: The germline gene is not matched at one end of the junction; a read error may be the cause. The rearrangement uses TRBV11-2 and TRBJ2-7; D perhaps matches TRBD2 (6 bases). The V gene's germline CDR1 is SGHAT and CDR2 FQNNGV. The length of the CDR3 is 15 residues. The CDR3 region is CVSSLEGLDTGEQYF. CDR3 coding DNA: TGTGTCAGCAGCTTAGAGGGACTCGACACCGGCGAGCAGTACTTC.